This T cell receptor (beta chain) comes out of a study of blood T cells in healthy people across ages. The overall study: Per every two T cells, about one barcoded beta molecule was captured by template switching.

From germline, CDR1 is MNHEY and CDR2 SVGAGI. The CDR3 has 14 amino acids. V gave up 7 bases and J gave up 1 base, with 10 bases separating them. Study-wide points: Unsorted PBMC material precluded a definitive naive versus antigen-experienced comparison.

For the second PCR, which ran for about 7 to 11 cycles, a sample-barcoded 5' primer and a J-beta primer mix were used. TCRdb called the 5' RACE reads again in MiXCR, with one record for every CDR3 protein. The sample includes approximately 1.5 million distinct CDR3 sequences, under 55% seen only once; the top ten take just over 4%. Concerning this clonotype: The antigen remains unidentified.

The TCR originated in a woman aged 18-29 years in good health. The chain links TRBV6-5 to TRBJ2-2; D remains ambiguous. Sample: blood. CDR3 DNA sequence: TGTGCCAGCAAAGTTAGGAGGAACACCGGGGAGCTGTTTTTT. This codes for CASKVRRNTGELFF.